These 2 T cell receptor beta chains came from one sample sequenced in a study of blood T cell repertoires in COVID-19. Some clones are missing from TCRdb's copy, which holds only in-frame ones; the method was immunoSEQ multiplex PCR. The repertoire includes about 280,000 clones, 75% to 90% of them detected once, and approximately 3% sits in the top ten. Sample: peripheral blood. The receptor source for this set is a woman in her 30s with active or convalescent COVID-19.

The chain carries TRBV27 and TRBJ2-3, with 8 bases lining up with TRBD1. V dropped 3 bases and J dropped 1; count of bases not matched to a gene: 6. The CDR3 is 16 amino acids. Germline V CDR1 and CDR2: MNHEY, SMNVEV (reference sequence). The CDR3 nucleotides are TGTGCCAGCAGTTTCTTAACAGGGGGAGGCACAGATACGCAGTATTTT. It encodes CASSFLTGGGTDTQYF.

The chain employs TRBV6-5 and TRBJ1-2; D gene unclear. V shed 6 bases and J shed 4 bases, with 18 bases lying between them. CDR1 and CDR2 (germline): MNHEY, SVGAGI. CDR3 length equals 15 residues. The CDR3 DNA sequence: TGTGCCAGCAGCTATACTGGGCCCCACGGCTATGGCTACACCTTC. Its protein product is CASSYTGPHGYGYTF.